This entry lists 30 T cell receptor delta chains sequenced from one sample in a study of gamma-delta chains in newborns, infants, children. TCRdb made new clone calls on the reads using CATT. The table lists about 10,000 delta-chain clones, approximately 8.2% of them singletons. The sequenced sample consisted of blood. Receptors were obtained from a child who was a newborn, infant or young child, either healthy, febrile or measles-vaccinated (not recorded which).

This clone was seen a few times. The chain joins TRDV2 to TRDJ3; TRDD3 matches at 12 bases. Germline V gene sequence: CDR1 GEAIGNYY, CDR2 EKD. This CDR3 spans 21 amino acids. After removal of 0 bases from V and 0 bases from J, the junction contained 8 bases not matched to a gene. The CDR3 here is CACDTLLGDTISSWDTRQMFF. The DNA of the CDR3 is TGTGCCTGTGACACCCTACTGGGGGATACAATAAGCTCCTGGGACACCCGACAGATGTTTTTC.

This clone has just a few counts. The CDR3 nucleotides are TGTGCCTGTGACACCGTGGCTGGGGGATTCGACTCGGACGATAAACTCATCTTT. Protein: CACDTVAGGFDSDDKLIF. The chain carries TRDV2 and TRDJ1; 9 nucleotides match TRDD3. J lost 4 bases, V lost 0 bases, and 14 bases had no gene match. The CDR3 has 18 residues. Germline loops: CDR1 GEAIGNYY, CDR2 EKD.

This clone has more than one count but fewer than ten. This chain uses TRDV2 with TRDJ1, with D perhaps TRDD3 (6 bases). This CDR3 has 19 residues. The germline gives CDR1 GEAIGNYY, CDR2 EKD. The germline V and J ends were trimmed by 0 bases and 0 bases, with 22 bases remaining between them. The chain's CDR3 is CACDTVALFEGGNTDKLIF. The CDR3 DNA follows: TGTGCCTGTGACACCGTCGCCCTATTTGAAGGGGGGAACACCGATAAACTCATCTTT.

This clone came up a few times. The V call is TRDV1, the J call TRDJ1; no clear D gene. CDR3 length equals 18 residues. V dropped 2 bases and J dropped 0 bases, with 19 bases sitting between them. Germline CDR1 reads TSWWSYY; CDR2 reads QGS. The CDR3 nucleotides read TGTGCTCTTGGGGAAGTCCGATCCCAATACTACCACACCGATAAACTCATCTTT. It encodes CALGEVRSQYYHTDKLIF.

This clone was counted a few times. The chain recombines TRDV2 with TRDJ1; TRDD3 agrees at 8 bases. V was clipped by 1 base and J by 4 bases; unmatched bases: 13. This CDR3 spans 17 amino acids. Germline V gives CDR1 GEAIGNYY, CDR2 EKD. The DNA for the CDR3 is TGTGCCTGTGACACTGTACTGGGGGCCGCCGTCGGCGATAAACTCATCTTT. It is translated as CACDTVLGAAVGDKLIF.

In its sample, this clone was seen a few times. This sample includes further DNA sequences coding for the same CDR3. The chain links TRDV2 to TRDJ1; 7 bases are a match to TRDD3. V trimming: 1 base; J trimming: 0 bases; junction bases outside the gene matches: 4. The CDR3 covers 15 residues. From germline, CDR1 is GEAIGNYY and CDR2 EKD. The CDR3 sequence: CACDTLGGYTDKLIF. The CDR3 coding sequence is TGTGCCTGTGACACGCTGGGGGGTTACACCGATAAACTCATCTTT.

This clone appeared a few times. Other nucleotide sequences from this sample produce the same CDR3. This chain uses TRDV2 with TRDJ1; unclear D gene. The ends were cut back, 0 bases at V and 0 bases at J, with 7 bases in the middle. Germline lookup yields CDR1 GEAIGNYY and CDR2 EKD. There are 14 residues in the CDR3. Written as DNA, the CDR3 is TGTGCCTGTGACACCGTCCCCAACACCGATAAACTCATCTTT. This translates into CACDTVPNTDKLIF.

This chain links TRDV2 with TRDJ1; 7 bases match TRDD3. Because TCRdb records no J gene, it was assigned here through a match of the DNA to germline. The CDR3 has 16 residues. Germline assignment: CDR1 GEAIGNYY and CDR2 EKD. Trimming took 0 bases from V and 3 from J; bases not matched to a gene: 9. The CDR3 coding sequence is TGTGCCTGTGACACCTTGGGGGGATTAAGGTCCGATAAACTCATCTTT. This codes for CACDTLGGLRSDKLIF.

This clone has a handful of counts. The V call is TRDV2, the J call TRDJ1, with 8 nucleotides matching TRDD3. This CDR3 spans 16 amino acids. V lost 3 bases, J lost 0 bases, and 8 bases stayed unmatched. The germline gives CDR1 GEAIGNYY, CDR2 EKD. The CDR3 DNA sequence: TGTGCCTGTGACCTACTGGGGGGTCCCTACACCGATAAACTCATCTTT. Translating it yields CACDLLGGPYTDKLIF.

This clone was seen more than once but under ten times. The CDR3 is CACDGPVVGDTELIF. Written as DNA, the CDR3 is TGTGCCTGTGACGGTCCCGTGGTGGGGGATACGGAGCTCATCTTT. The chain uses TRDV2 and TRDJ1, with TRDD3 identical over 11 bases. Germline V lookup: CDR1 GEAIGNYY, CDR2 EKD. This CDR3 comprises 15 residues. Trimming removed 3 bases from V and 11 bases from J; junction bases left unmatched: 13.

This clone was detected only a few times. The chain uses TRDV2 and TRDJ3; 8 nucleotides agree with TRDD3. The CDR3 length is 22 residues. With V trimmed by 0 bases and J by 0 bases, 15 bases remained unmatched. Germline-derived CDR1 and CDR2 are GEAIGNYY and EKD. This CDR3 is CACDTVSRGLGADSWDTRQMFF. CDR3 coding DNA: TGTGCCTGTGACACCGTAAGTCGGGGACTGGGGGCCGACTCCTGGGACACCCGACAGATGTTTTTC.

This clone was seen a few times. V and J are TRDV2 and TRDJ1, with 13 bases that match TRDD3. CDR3 length: 17 amino acids. J gave up 11 bases and V 0 bases, and 14 bases lay outside the gene matches. Germline CDR1 and CDR2: GEAIGNYY and EKD. CDR3 amino acids: CACDTLQNVLGDTRLIF. Here the CDR3 DNA reads TGTGCCTGTGACACCCTCCAAAACGTACTGGGGGATACGAGGCTCATCTTT.

V is TRDV2 and J is TRDJ1, with TRDD3 matching 11 bases. Because TCRdb records no J gene, it was assigned here through a match of the DNA to germline. CDR3 size: 20 residues. The germline gives CDR1 GEAIGNYY, CDR2 EKD. V gave up 2 bases and J gave up 3 bases; unmatched junction bases: 19. CDR3 bases: TGTGCCTGTGACAAAGGCCTTCCTAAAATGGGGGATACGCCATCCGATAAACTCATCTTT. Translated, it gives CACDKGLPKMGDTPSDKLIF.

This clone came up a few times. V is TRAV29/DV5 and J is TRDJ1, with 9 bases aligning to TRDD3. Trimming at V came to 0 bases and at J to 1 base, leaving 19 bases not matched to a gene. Per germline, CDR1 NSMFDY and CDR2 ISSIKDK. This CDR3 spans 20 amino acids. The CDR3 sequence: CAASAKGPLLLGESTDKLIF. CDR3 bases: TGTGCAGCAAGCGCGAAAGGCCCACTCCTACTGGGGGAGAGCACCGATAAACTCATCTTT.

This rearrangement joins TRDV2 to TRDJ1; possibly TRDD3 for D (5 bases). As TCRdb names no J gene, one was assigned here on the basis of a DNA match to germline. V was shortened by 0 bases and J by 7 bases, with 26 bases between the two germline ends. The CDR3 covers 18 residues. CDR1 GEAIGNYY and CDR2 EKD come from the germline V gene. For the CDR3, the DNA is TGTGCCTGTGACACCGTCGGTGAGGATATGGAGGTCGGGAGTAAACTCATCTTT. This gives the protein CACDTVGEDMEVGSKLIF.

The chain carries TRDV1 and TRDJ1, with 8 bases that match TRDD3. The CDR3 loop spans 18 amino acids. Germline lookup yields CDR1 TSWWSYY and CDR2 QGS. Unmatched junction bases numbered 16, after V lost 5 bases and J lost 2 bases. Written as DNA, the CDR3 is TGTGCTCTTGGGAGTCCTACGTATGTGATGGGGGATACCGATAAACTCATCTTT. Protein: CALGSPTYVMGDTDKLIF.

This clone was detected a few times. This chain uses TRAV29/DV5 with TRDJ1, with 11 bases identical to TRDD3. The CDR3 totals 24 residues. J gave up 2 bases and V 0 bases, and 30 bases lay outside the gene matches. CDR1 is NSMFDY and CDR2 is ISSIKDK in the germline V gene. This CDR3 is CAASESRPEAGGYPSRFQTDKLIF. In nucleotides, the CDR3 is TGTGCAGCAAGCGAATCCCGACCGGAGGCTGGGGGATACCCTTCACGGTTCCAGACCGATAAACTCATCTTT.

The chain uses TRDV2 and TRDJ1, with TRDD3 matching 7 bases. CDR1 and CDR2 (germline): GEAIGNYY, EKD. The junction had 9 bases not matched to a gene; V was cut back by 5 bases and J by 1 base. The CDR3 is made up of 15 amino acids. The CDR3 spells CACVRLGTFTDKLIF. CDR3 in DNA: TGTGCCTGTGTCAGACTGGGGACATTCACCGATAAACTCATCTTT.

J gene TRDJ1 was identified, but the V gene was not called; the table's D call of TRDD3 was not tested on the DNA. This CDR3 comprises 18 residues. CDR3 sequence reads: CACDGVLGDLMYTDKLIF. CDR3 coding DNA: TGTGCCTGTGACGGAGTACTGGGGGACCTCATGTACACCGATAAACTCATCTTT.

This clone showed up just a few times. V usage is TRDV2 and J usage is TRDJ2, with TRDD3 matching 9 bases. This CDR3 contains 14 residues. The V gene's germline CDR1 is GEAIGNYY and CDR2 EKD. V gave up 2 bases and J gave up 5 bases; unmatched junction bases: 2. The CDR3 loop is CACDNLGDTAQLFF. DNA of the CDR3: TGTGCCTGTGACAATCTGGGGGATACAGCACAACTCTTCTTT.

This clone turned up a few times. The chain couples TRDV2 to TRDJ1; a weak D match, TRDD3 (5 bases). The ends were cut back, 2 bases at V and 0 bases at J, with 21 bases in the middle. Germline CDR1 GEAIGNYY, CDR2 EKD. The CDR3 length is 18 residues. The chain's CDR3 is CACDIVGAPRSYTDKLIF. Here the CDR3 DNA reads TGTGCCTGTGACATTGTTGGGGCTCCGAGGTCGTACACCGATAAACTCATCTTT.

The chain uses TRDV2 and TRDJ1; 11 nucleotides line up with TRDD3. Unmatched junction bases numbered 10, after V lost 0 bases and J lost 2 bases. There are 18 residues in the CDR3. Germline CDR1 GEAIGNYY, CDR2 EKD. In DNA form, the CDR3 reads TGTGCCTGTGACACCGTCCCTACTGGGGGATATATAACCGATAAACTCATCTTT. Protein product: CACDTVPTGGYITDKLIF.

The V gene is given as TRDV2, and no J gene call is available; the table's D call of TRDD3 was not tested on the DNA. The CDR3 runs 15 residues. Germline V lookup: CDR1 GEAIGNYY, CDR2 EKD. In DNA, the CDR3 is TGTGCCTGTGACACGCTTGGGGGATACGACAGGAAGCTCATCTTT. It translates to CACDTLGGYDRKLIF.

This clone occurred a few times. The V call is TRDV2, the J call TRDJ3, with a tentative D call TRDD3 (5 bases). The ends were cut back, 0 bases at V and 0 bases at J, with 14 bases in the middle. Per germline, CDR1 GEAIGNYY and CDR2 EKD. CDR3 size: 19 residues. CDR3 in DNA: TGTGCCTGTGACACCCTCGGGGGTACTAGCTCCTGGGACACCCGACAGATGTTTTTC. It is translated as CACDTLGGTSSWDTRQMFF.

In its sample, this clone was seen a few times. The gene calls are TRDV2 and TRDJ1; the match to TRDD3 covers 8 bases. This CDR3 spans 17 amino acids. V dropped 3 bases and J dropped 14; count of bases not matched to a gene: 25. Germline values: CDR1 GEAIGNYY, CDR2 EKD. CDR3 residues: CACDPVLGATIRRVIIF. CDR3 sequence (DNA): TGTGCCTGTGACCCAGTACTGGGGGCAACCATACGGAGGGTCATAATCTTT.

The chain uses TRDV2 and TRDJ3; TRDD3 matches 13 bases. This CDR3 is 20 amino acids long. Germline V gene lookup returns CDR1 GEAIGNYY and CDR2 EKD. Germline trimming cut 0 bases from V and 6 bases from J; bases unmatched to any gene: 10. The CDR3 protein is CACDTVLGDTRGKDTRQMFF. The CDR3 nucleotides are TGTGCCTGTGACACCGTACTGGGGGATACGCGAGGTAAGGACACCCGACAGATGTTTTTC.

This clone was detected only a few times. The J gene is TRDJ3, the V gene TRDV2; 8 nucleotides align to TRDD3. The V segment lost 5 bases and the J segment 0 bases; nucleotides outside the gene matches: 14. Germline loops: CDR1 GEAIGNYY, CDR2 EKD. The CDR3 sequence is 20 residues long. The CDR3 nucleotides are TGTGCCTGTGCCCCAGTCTCTACTGGGGGCAACTCCTGGGACACCCGACAGATGTTTTTC. Its protein is CACAPVSTGGNSWDTRQMFF.

This clone has only a few counts. This chain links TRDV2 with TRDJ3; 13 bases align to TRDD3. The J segment lost 0 bases and the V segment lost 3 bases, leaving 10 bases of the junction unmatched. Germline lookup yields CDR1 GEAIGNYY and CDR2 EKD. The CDR3 covers 21 residues. The CDR3: CACDQVLGDTGSSWDTRQMFF. The DNA of the CDR3 is TGTGCCTGTGACCAAGTACTGGGGGATACGGGGAGCTCCTGGGACACCCGACAGATGTTTTTC.

This clone was found a few times. The V gene is TRDV2, the J gene TRDJ1; D uncertain. V was clipped by 3 bases and J by 4 bases, with 11 bases between them. The CDR3 has 13 residues. The germline gives CDR1 GEAIGNYY, CDR2 EKD. CDR3 residues: CACDPLRDDKLIF. The CDR3 nucleotides read TGTGCCTGTGACCCGTTAAGGGACGATAAACTCATCTTT.

This clone appeared a few times. The chain uses TRDV2 and TRDJ3; 10 bases are a match to TRDD3. The trim removed 3 bases at V and 0 bases at J, leaving 7 bases unmatched. This CDR3 is 19 amino acids long. In germline, CDR1 is GEAIGNYY, CDR2 EKD. CDR3 DNA sequence: TGTGCCTGTGACGGGGTACTGGGGGATGCCTCCTGGGACACCCGACAGATGTTTTTC. Its protein is CACDGVLGDASWDTRQMFF.